Included here is one TCR beta chain sequence, with context. Its antigen is undetermined. What was sequenced were expressed TCRB transcripts, since all of the isolated RNA had been reverse transcribed. The protocol was immunoSEQ multiplex PCR, while the TCRdb copy is restricted to in-frame clones and leaves out a portion. The profile covers about 620,000 clones, with around a sixth appearing a single time and 0.09% to 0.095% taken by the ten largest. Germline V gene lookup returns CDR1 SGHAT and CDR2 FQNNGV. V was clipped by 4 bases and J by 8 bases, with 30 bases between them. The CDR3 covers 19 residues. The data derive from a study of beta chain features in type 1 diabetes. Findings and limits, study-wide: Compared with healthy donors, patients appeared to share more similar naive, central memory and regulatory TCRB repertoires.

Sequenced sample: naive CD4+ T cells from blood. The chain is built from TRBV11-2 and TRBJ2-1, with D perhaps given as TRBD1 or TRBD2 (6 bases each). This TCR derives from a man in his late teens or twenties in good health. The CDR3 coding sequence is TGTGCCAGCAGCTCCATCAGGCGGCCGAGGGGGGCACAAAAAGATGAGCAGTTCTTC. Amino acid sequence: CASSSIRRPRGAQKDEQFF. Using reference TRBV11-2 and TRBJ2-1 for the parts outside the CDR3, the full variable domain is EAGVAQSPRYKIIEKRQSVAFWCNPISGHATLYWYQQILGQGPKLLIQFQNNGVVDDSQLPKDRFSAERLKGVDSTLKIQPAKLEDSAVYLCASSSIRRPRGAQKDEQFFGPGTRLTVL.